The 32 T cell receptor beta chains below come from one sample, sequenced in a study of cytomegalovirus exposure and HLA in healthy donors. Both 60 Vbeta primers and 13 Jbeta primers went into the PCR. Profiled with immunoSEQ multiplex PCR; TCRdb holds only in-frame clones, not every one. This sample's table has some 70,000 clones. Material: PBMCs. These receptor sequences come from a female donor in good health and CMV-seropositive.

The CDR3 sequence: CASSHQAGEQYF. The CDR3 DNA follows: TGTGCCAGCAGCCATCAAGCGGGGGAGCAGTACTTC. V is TRBV11-2 and J is TRBJ2-7; TRBD2 matches 7 bases. Germline V lookup: CDR1 SGHAT, CDR2 FQNNGV. The ends lost 5 bases at V and 7 bases at J; junction bases unmatched: 5. This CDR3 spans 12 amino acids. The full variable domain, with the rest looked up from reference TRBV11-2 and TRBJ2-7, is EAGVAQSPRYKIIEKRQSVAFWCNPISGHATLYWYQQILGQGPKLLIQFQNNGVVDDSQLPKDRFSAERLKGVDSTLKIQPAKLEDSAVYLCASSHQAGEQYFGPGTRLTVT.

The rearrangement links TRBV7-9 to TRBJ1-1; unclear D gene. The CDR3 spans 13 residues. In germline, CDR1 is SEHNR, CDR2 FQNEAQ (reference sequence). Trimming took off 7 bases at V and 2 bases at J, with 11 bases between the two ends. The CDR3 spells CASTLGSNTEAFF. CDR3 DNA sequence: TGTGCCAGCACCCTAGGATCCAACACTGAAGCTTTCTTT.

Turning to this clone: Other DNA sequences in this sample translate to the same CDR3. This chain connects TRBV18 to TRBJ1-5, with 8 bases matching TRBD1. The CDR3 spans 14 residues. Trimming at V came to 3 bases and at J to 2 bases, leaving 0 bases not matched to a gene. Germline values: CDR1 KGHSH, CDR2 LQKENI. CDR3 residues: CASSPDRGNQPQHF. The CDR3 region has the DNA TGTGCCAGCTCACCGGACAGGGGCAATCAGCCCCAGCATTTT.

The V gene is TRBV5-1, the J gene TRBJ1-1, with no clear D. Deletions cut 1 base from V and 2 bases from J, with 6 bases between. Germline loops: CDR1 SGHRS, CDR2 YFSETQ. This CDR3 spans 13 amino acids. Here the CDR3 reads CASSLNRNTEAFF. For the CDR3, the DNA is TGCGCCAGCAGCTTGAACAGAAACACTGAAGCTTTCTTT.

This rearrangement joins TRBV11-2 to TRBJ2-4; D is unresolved. With 5 bases removed from V and 8 bases from J, the gap between germline ends came to 13 bases. This CDR3 spans 13 amino acids. The V gene's germline CDR1 is SGHAT and CDR2 FQNNGV. The CDR3 loop is CASSVGVEDIQYF. In DNA form, the CDR3 reads TGTGCCAGCAGCGTCGGAGTAGAAGACATTCAGTACTTC.

V gene TRBV5-1 combines with J gene TRBJ2-5; 7 bases align to TRBD2. The J segment lost 10 bases and the V segment lost 4 bases, leaving 10 bases of the junction unmatched. This CDR3 region has 13 residues. CDR1 is SGHRS, CDR2 YFSETQ, per germline. The CDR3 reads CASSNTGGGGQYF. CDR3 DNA: TGCGCCAGCAGCAACACGGGGGGTGGAGGCCAGTACTTC. Complete variable domain (other parts from reference TRBV5-1 and TRBJ2-5): KAGVTQTPRYLIKTRGQQVTLSCSPISGHRSVSWYQQTPGQGLQFLFEYFSETQRNKGNFPGRFSGRQFSNSRSEMNVSTLELGDSALYLCASSNTGGGGQYFGPGTRLLVL.

The J gene is TRBJ2-5, the V gene TRBV7-6; 10 positions agree with TRBD2. Germline V gives CDR1 SGHVS, CDR2 FNYEAQ. J was trimmed by 3 bases and V by 3 bases; bases with no gene match: 10. The CDR3 covers 17 residues. CDR3 sequence: CASSFIRAGGPKETQYF. The CDR3 DNA reads as TGTGCCAGCAGCTTTATCCGAGCGGGGGGGCCCAAAGAGACCCAGTACTTC.

V gene TRBV28 combines with J gene TRBJ2-7; tentative D call: TRBD1 (7 bases). The CDR3 runs to 14 residues. Germline V gene data show CDR1 as MDHEN and CDR2 as SYDVKM. V dropped 3 bases and J dropped 4 bases, with 13 bases sitting between them. This CDR3 is CASSFEGAGYEQYF. The CDR3 DNA reads TGTGCCAGCAGTTTTGAGGGGGCGGGGTACGAGCAGTACTTC.

The chain recombines TRBV7-9 with TRBJ2-3, with TRBD2 matching over 13 bases. The CDR3 is 16 amino acids. Germline trimming cut 5 bases from V and 4 bases from J; bases unmatched to any gene: 6. Germline V gene sequence: CDR1 SEHNR, CDR2 FQNEAQ (reference sequence). The CDR3 DNA reads as TGTGCCAGCAGCCGCGGGACTAGCGGGGCAGCAGATACGCAGTATTTT. Its translation is CASSRGTSGAADTQYF.

The rearrangement uses TRBV4-3 and TRBJ2-7; D unresolved. V lost 0 bases, J lost 5 bases, and 8 bases lay in between. The CDR3 spans 13 residues. Per the germline V gene, CDR1 is LGHNA and CDR2 is YSLEER. The CDR3 DNA follows: TGCGCCAGCAGCCAAGATCGAGGTCACGAGCAGTACTTC. Translating it yields CASSQDRGHEQYF.

V gene TRBV11-2 combines with J gene TRBJ2-1; 10 nucleotides align to TRBD2. The V segment lost 4 bases and the J segment 5 bases; nucleotides outside the gene matches: 2. The CDR3 has 14 amino acids. Germline CDR1 and CDR2: SGHAT and FQNNGV. The CDR3 DNA sequence: TGTGCCAGCAGCTATACTAGCGGGAACAATGAGCAGTTCTTC. It yields the protein CASSYTSGNNEQFF.

This chain connects TRBV5-5 to TRBJ2-1; a weak D match, TRBD2 (5 bases). The CDR3 consists of 16 residues. Trimming left V 4 bases short and J 0 bases short, with 14 bases between. Germline values: CDR1 SGHKS, CDR2 YYEKEE (reference sequence). CDR3 region: CASSPGLGSSYNEQFF. CDR3 nucleotide sequence: TGTGCCAGCAGCCCCGGACTGGGCAGCTCCTACAATGAGCAGTTCTTC. The full variable domain, in which reference TRBV5-5 and TRBJ2-1 provide the parts outside the CDR3, is DAGVTQSPTHLIKTRGQQVTLRCSPISGHKSVSWYQQVLGQGPQFIFQYYEKEERGRGNFPDRFSARQFPNYSSELNVNALLLGDSALYLCASSPGLGSSYNEQFFGPGTRLTVL.

CDR3 nucleotide sequence: TGTGCCAGCAGCGCCAGCGGCCGGGGGGTAGGAAACATTCAGTACTTC. It yields the protein CASSASGRGVGNIQYF. The chain uses TRBV7-2 and TRBJ2-4; 7 bases map to TRBD2. The CDR3 consists of 16 residues. J lost 6 bases, V lost 5 bases, and 13 bases had no gene match. CDR1 is SGHTA and CDR2 is FQGNSA in the germline V gene.

The gene calls are TRBV5-8 and TRBJ1-1; tentative D call: TRBD1 (5 bases). The V end lost 0 bases, the J end lost 10 bases, and 10 bases lay between the germline ends. Germline V lookup: CDR1 SGHTS, CDR2 YDEGEE. CDR3 length: 12 amino acids. The CDR3 DNA is TGTGCCAGCAGCTTGGGCAGGGCGCGAGCTTTCTTT. This codes for CASSLGRARAFF.

The rearrangement joins TRBV7-3 to TRBJ2-3; D may be TRBD1 (6 bases). V was trimmed by 4 bases and J by 1 base, leaving 15 bases between them. This CDR3 comprises 16 residues. The V gene's germline CDR1 is SGHTA and CDR2 FQGTGA. CDR3 amino acids: CASSSAGVGGTDTQYF. CDR3 sequence (DNA): TGTGCCAGCAGCTCAGCAGGGGTGGGGGGCACAGATACGCAGTATTTT.

The V gene is TRBV18, the J gene TRBJ2-3, with D possibly matching TRBD2 (6 bases). Germline values: CDR1 KGHSH, CDR2 LQKENI. The V end was cut by 3 bases, the J end by 4 bases, with 17 bases between. The CDR3 contains 16 residues. CDR3 sequence (DNA): TGTGCCAGCTCACCGCCCCTAGGACCGGGGGCAGATACGCAGTATTTT. Encoded protein: CASSPPLGPGADTQYF.

V is TRBV4-3 and J is TRBJ2-3; 11 bases agree with TRBD2. The CDR3 runs 16 residues. CDR1 LGHNA and CDR2 YSLEER come from the germline V gene. With 4 bases clipped from V and 0 bases from J, the junction kept 3 bases outside the gene matches. In DNA, the CDR3 is TGCGCCAGCAGCCTCGGACTAGCGGGTAGCACAGATACGCAGTATTTT. This encodes CASSLGLAGSTDTQYF.

J is TRBJ2-5 and V is TRBV6-1, with 8 bases matching TRBD1. This CDR3 is built from 15 residues. CDR1 and CDR2 (germline): MNHNS, SASEGT. V was clipped by 6 bases and J by 4 bases; unmatched bases: 10. CDR3 DNA: TGTGCCAGCAGGACCAGGGGGCCGGTCGGAGAGACCCAGTACTTC. It specifies CASRTRGPVGETQYF.

J is TRBJ2-3 and V is TRBV6-5, with 8 bases matching TRBD2. CDR1 and CDR2 from the germline V gene are MNHEY and SVGAGI. The CDR3 consists of 15 residues. After removal of 6 bases from V and 0 bases from J, the junction contained 5 bases not matched to a gene. The CDR3 protein is CASSYSGASTDTQYF. DNA for the CDR3: TGTGCCAGCAGCTATAGCGGGGCCAGCACAGATACGCAGTATTTT.

The chain employs TRBV10-1 and TRBJ2-5; 7 positions agree with TRBD2. Germline V gene data show CDR1 as WNHNN and CDR2 as SYGVQD (reference sequence). The ends lost 3 bases at V and 0 bases at J; junction bases unmatched: 4. The CDR3 totals 15 residues. CDR3 nucleotide sequence: TGCGCCAGCAGTGAAACTGGGACTAACCAAGAGACCCAGTACTTC. It specifies CASSETGTNQETQYF.

The CDR3 spells CASKASGEAYEQYF. The CDR3 DNA reads as TGTGCCAGCAAAGCCAGCGGGGAAGCCTACGAGCAGTACTTC. This rearrangement joins TRBV25-1 to TRBJ2-7; 7 positions agree with TRBD2. CDR1 MGHDK and CDR2 SYGVNS come from the germline V gene. This CDR3 contains 14 residues. The V segment lost 7 bases and the J segment 2 bases; nucleotides outside the gene matches: 8.

This chain links TRBV7-3 with TRBJ2-2; 7 nucleotides align to TRBD1. The junction had 7 bases not matched to a gene; V was cut back by 5 bases and J by 1 base. The CDR3 totals 16 residues. Germline V gives CDR1 SGHTA, CDR2 FQGTGA. This chain's CDR3 is CASSETGMRNTGELFF. The DNA of the CDR3 is TGTGCCAGCAGCGAGACAGGGATGAGGAACACCGGGGAGCTGTTTTTT.

The chain uses TRBV7-8 and TRBJ1-2; 8 bases are a match to TRBD1. The germline gives CDR1 SGHVS, CDR2 FQNEAQ. V shed 1 base and J 5 bases; nucleotides not matched to a gene: 3. CDR3 length: 14 amino acids. The CDR3 DNA sequence: TGTGCCAGCAGCTTAGAGCAGGGGGCGTATGGCTACACCTTC. Protein product: CASSLEQGAYGYTF.

The chain employs TRBV6-5 and TRBJ2-3, with 10 bases fitting TRBD2. Germline V gene lookup returns CDR1 MNHEY and CDR2 SVGAGI. This CDR3 is 16 amino acids long. V trimming: 4 bases; J trimming: 1 base; junction bases outside the gene matches: 5. This chain's CDR3 is CASSSKRGGGTDTQYF. Written as DNA, the CDR3 is TGTGCCAGCAGTTCGAAGCGGGGGGGAGGCACAGATACGCAGTATTTT.

The rearrangement joins TRBV30 to TRBJ1-4; a possible D gene is TRBD1 (6 bases). Germline V gene sequence: CDR1 GTSNPN, CDR2 SVGIG (reference sequence). V was clipped by 4 bases and J by 5 bases, with 17 bases between them. CDR3 length: 15 amino acids. CDR3 sequence reads: CAWTRGLGKNEKLFF. As DNA, the CDR3 is TGTGCCTGGACCAGGGGTTTAGGGAAAAATGAAAAACTGTTTTTT.

The chain is built from TRBV7-2 and TRBJ2-1, with a tentative D call TRBD2 (5 bases). Trimming cost V 3 bases and J 13 bases, with 22 bases left between them. CDR1 SGHTA and CDR2 FQGNSA come from the germline V gene. This CDR3 contains 15 residues. The DNA of the CDR3 is TGTGCCAGCAGCTTCGGGATCAATCGCCCGTCGCCACAGTTCTTC. This codes for CASSFGINRPSPQFF.

This chain joins TRBV6-6 and TRBJ1-1, with a possible D match to TRBD1 (6 bases). The CDR3 has 13 residues. From germline, CDR1 is MNHNY and CDR2 SVGAGI (reference sequence). V lost 6 bases and J lost 0, with 8 bases in between. CDR3 region: CASRTGLNTEAFF. DNA for the CDR3: TGTGCCAGCAGGACAGGATTGAACACTGAAGCTTTCTTT.

This rearrangement joins TRBV6-5 to TRBJ1-1, with a tentative D call TRBD1 (6 bases). Germline V lookup: CDR1 MNHEY, CDR2 SVGAGI. Deletions cut 2 bases from V and 6 bases from J, with 13 bases between. This CDR3 is 14 amino acids long. This chain's CDR3 is CASSYGRGFAEAFF. CDR3 sequence (DNA): TGTGCCAGCAGTTACGGCAGGGGATTTGCTGAAGCTTTCTTT.

This chain joins TRBV7-2 and TRBJ1-1; 7 positions match TRBD1. The germline V gene encodes CDR1 SGHTA and CDR2 FQGNSA. Unmatched junction bases numbered 4, after V lost 5 bases and J lost 1 base. The CDR3 is made up of 14 amino acids. CDR3 nucleotides: TGTGCCAGCAGCCTGACAGGGACGAACACTGAAGCTTTCTTT. It translates to CASSLTGTNTEAFF.

This chain links TRBV4-3 with TRBJ2-2; tentative D call: TRBD2 (5 bases). Trimming shortened V by 4 bases and J by 4 bases, and 13 bases separated the two germline ends. The CDR3 has 15 amino acids. Germline-derived CDR1 and CDR2 are LGHNA and YSLEER. The CDR3 loop is CASSPLDGVTGELFF. CDR3 nucleotides: TGCGCCAGCAGCCCGCTGGACGGGGTCACCGGGGAGCTGTTTTTT.

This chain uses TRBV19 with TRBJ2-1; tentative D call: TRBD2 (5 bases). V lost 3 bases and J 7 bases, leaving 13 bases between the germline ends. CDR3 size: 14 residues. The germline V gene has CDR1 LNHDA and CDR2 SQIVND (reference sequence). The CDR3 reads CASSISVGLNEQFF. In DNA, the CDR3 is TGTGCCAGTAGTATTAGTGTAGGACTGAATGAGCAGTTCTTC. Full variable domain (outside the CDR3, taken from reference TRBV19 and TRBJ2-1): DGGITQSPKYLFRKEGQNVTLSCEQNLNHDAMYWYRQDPGQGLRLIYYSQIVNDFQKGDIAEGYSVSREKKESFPLTVTSAQKNPTAFYLCASSISVGLNEQFFGPGTRLTVL.

In the case of this clone: The same CDR3 arises from other DNA sequences in this sample as well. This chain uses TRBV30 with TRBJ2-5, with TRBD2 matching over 8 bases. V shed 3 bases, J shed 1 base, and the junction held 4 bases outside the gene matches. The CDR3 loop spans 14 amino acids. Germline V gives CDR1 GTSNPN, CDR2 SVGIG (reference sequence). This CDR3 is CAWSVGLGQETQYF. Written as DNA, the CDR3 is TGTGCCTGGAGCGTGGGACTAGGCCAAGAGACCCAGTACTTC.